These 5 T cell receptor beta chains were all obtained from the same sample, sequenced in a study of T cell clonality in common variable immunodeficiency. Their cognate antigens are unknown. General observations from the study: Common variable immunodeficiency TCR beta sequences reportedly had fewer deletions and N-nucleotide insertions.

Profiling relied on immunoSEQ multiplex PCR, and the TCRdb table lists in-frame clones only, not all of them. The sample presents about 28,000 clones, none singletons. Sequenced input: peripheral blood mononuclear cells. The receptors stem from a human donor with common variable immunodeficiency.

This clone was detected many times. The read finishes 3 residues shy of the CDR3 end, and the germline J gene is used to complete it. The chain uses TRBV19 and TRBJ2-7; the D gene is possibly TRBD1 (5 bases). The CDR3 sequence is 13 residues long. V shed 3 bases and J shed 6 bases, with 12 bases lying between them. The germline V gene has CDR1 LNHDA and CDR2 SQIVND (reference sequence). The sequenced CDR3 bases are TGTGCCAGTAGTATGACGACAGAGTTCGAG. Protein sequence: CASSMTTEFE. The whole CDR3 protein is CASSMTTEFEQYF.

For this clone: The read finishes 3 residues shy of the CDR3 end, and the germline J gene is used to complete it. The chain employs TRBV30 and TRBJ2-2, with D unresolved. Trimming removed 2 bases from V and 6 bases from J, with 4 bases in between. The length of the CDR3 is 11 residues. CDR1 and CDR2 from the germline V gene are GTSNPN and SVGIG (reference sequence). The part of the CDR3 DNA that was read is TGTGCCTGGAGTAGGCCCGGGGAG. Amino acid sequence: CAWSRPGE. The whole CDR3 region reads CAWSRPGELFF.

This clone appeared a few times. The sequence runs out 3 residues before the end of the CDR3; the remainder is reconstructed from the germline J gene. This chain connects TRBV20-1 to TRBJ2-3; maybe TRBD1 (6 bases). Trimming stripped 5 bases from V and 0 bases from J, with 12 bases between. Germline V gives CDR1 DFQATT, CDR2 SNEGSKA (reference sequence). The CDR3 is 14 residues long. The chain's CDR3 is CSAVRGESTDTQYF. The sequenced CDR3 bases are TGCAGTGCTGTCAGGGGAGAAAGCACAGATACG.

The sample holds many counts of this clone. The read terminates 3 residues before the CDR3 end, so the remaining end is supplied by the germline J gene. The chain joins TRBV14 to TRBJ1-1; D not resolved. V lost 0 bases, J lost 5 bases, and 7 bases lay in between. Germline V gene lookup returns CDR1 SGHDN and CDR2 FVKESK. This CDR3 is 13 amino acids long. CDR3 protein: CASSQDFGTEAFF. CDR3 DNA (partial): TGTGCCAGCAGCCAAGATTTCGGGACTGAA.

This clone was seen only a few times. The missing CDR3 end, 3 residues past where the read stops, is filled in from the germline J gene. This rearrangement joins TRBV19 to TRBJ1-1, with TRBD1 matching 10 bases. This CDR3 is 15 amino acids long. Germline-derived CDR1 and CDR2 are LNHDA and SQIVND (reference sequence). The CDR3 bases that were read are TGTGCCAGTAGTACCGCTGCGACAGGGGGCTTAGAA. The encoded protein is CASSTAATGGLE. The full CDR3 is CASSTAATGGLEAFF.